The 23 T cell receptor beta chains below all came from one sample that was sequenced in a study of breast tumors, draining lymph nodes, adjacent tissues. TCRdb passed the multiplex PCR reads through MiXCR, listing each CDR3 protein once. The sample contains about 220,000 distinct CDR3 sequences, less than 35% of which appear only once. Breast cancer patients provided tissue from their axillary draining lymph nodes. Sequenced material: axillary lymph node tissue. The receptors were sampled from a female donor with breast cancer. Some clones in this sample may be carry-over from other donors' samples.

This clonotype came up a few times. The rearrangement uses TRBV27 and TRBJ2-2; possible D gene TRBD1, 5 bases. The germline V gene encodes CDR1 MNHEY and CDR2 SMNVEV (reference sequence). There are 15 residues in the CDR3. Trimming pared 5 bases from V and 1 base from J, leaving 11 bases between. The CDR3 nucleotides read TGTGCCAGCAGTCTGGCTCAGGGGAACACCGGGGAGCTGTTTTTT. Protein product: CASSLAQGNTGELFF.

The chain links TRBV20-1 to TRBJ1-1, with D perhaps matching TRBD1 (5 bases). The CDR3 spans 14 residues. CDR1 DFQATT and CDR2 SNEGSKA come from the germline V gene (reference sequence). Trimming took 3 bases from V and 3 from J, leaving 14 bases between them. This CDR3 is CSARNGAGDTEAFF. The CDR3 DNA reads as TGCAGTGCTAGGAACGGGGCAGGAGACACTGAAGCTTTCTTT.

This clonotype was observed at least ten times. The CDR3 protein is CASSLGRTFSGNTIYF. The CDR3 region has the DNA TGCGCCAGCAGCTTGGGGAGAACTTTCTCTGGAAACACCATATATTTT. The rearrangement joins TRBV5-1 to TRBJ1-3; D remains ambiguous. This CDR3 has 16 residues. CDR1 and CDR2 (germline): SGHRS, YFSETQ. The ends were cut back, 0 bases at V and 0 bases at J, with 10 bases in the middle.

This sequence joins TRBV18 and TRBJ1-5; a possible D gene is TRBD1 (6 bases). The germline gives CDR1 KGHSH, CDR2 LQKENI. CDR3 length: 12 residues. V dropped 6 bases and J dropped 7 bases, with 10 bases sitting between them. The DNA for the CDR3 is TGTGCCAGCTCCGGGGGCGACCAGCCCCAGCATTTT. Translation: CASSGGDQPQHF.

This clonotype has a handful of counts. The chain links TRBV3-1 to TRBJ2-7, with D tentatively TRBD1 (6 bases). Deletions cut 3 bases from V and 2 bases from J, with 20 bases between. This CDR3 comprises 17 residues. Germline CDR1 and CDR2: LGHDT and YNNKEL (reference sequence). The CDR3 here is CASSHRGVAGAPYEQYF. CDR3 coding DNA: TGTGCCAGCAGCCACCGAGGGGTAGCAGGGGCCCCCTACGAGCAGTACTTC.

The rearrangement joins TRBV7-2 to TRBJ2-1, with 11 bases aligning to TRBD1. Germline CDR1 and CDR2: SGHTA and FQGNSA. This CDR3 is built from 16 residues. With 1 base clipped from V and 6 bases from J, the junction kept 5 bases outside the gene matches. CDR3 nucleotide sequence: TGTGCCAGCAGCTTAGGAGGGACAGGGGGGATCAATGAGCAGTTCTTC. Translation: CASSLGGTGGINEQFF.

The rearrangement joins TRBV5-4 to TRBJ2-1; 11 nucleotides agree with TRBD1. CDR3 length: 13 amino acids. Germline CDR1 SGHNT, CDR2 YYREEE (reference sequence). V shed 0 bases, J shed 14 bases, and the junction held 4 bases outside the gene matches. The CDR3 loop is CASSLEVGQGEFF. In nucleotides, the CDR3 is TGTGCCAGCAGCTTGGAAGTGGGACAGGGGGAGTTCTTC.

Many counts were recorded for this clonotype. The chain combines TRBV30 with TRBJ1-2; a possible D gene is TRBD1 (6 bases). Germline V lookup: CDR1 GTSNPN, CDR2 SVGIG (reference sequence). This CDR3 has 12 amino acids. V was trimmed by 4 bases and J by 4 bases, leaving 10 bases between them. The CDR3 sequence is CAWIRGLYGYTF. For the CDR3, the DNA is TGTGCCTGGATCAGGGGACTCTATGGCTACACCTTC. Looking up the rest from reference TRBV30 and TRBJ1-2 gives the full variable domain: SQTIHQWPATLVQPVGSPLSLECTVEGTSNPNLYWYRQAAGRGLQLLFYSVGIGQISSEVPQNLSASRPQDRQFILSSKKLLLSDSGFYLCAWIRGLYGYTFGSGTRLTVV.

The sample holds many counts of this clonotype. The chain uses TRBV24-1 and TRBJ1-5, with 7 bases that match TRBD1. The CDR3 contains 16 residues. The junction had 6 bases not matched to a gene; V was cut back by 3 bases and J by 2 bases. The germline gives CDR1 KGHDR, CDR2 SFDVKD. CDR3 amino acids: CATSDPRQGRNQPQHF. The CDR3 coding sequence is TGTGCCACCAGTGATCCCCGACAGGGACGCAATCAGCCCCAGCATTTT.

This clonotype was counted at least ten times. This sequence joins TRBV12-3 or TRBV12-4 and TRBJ1-4, with D possibly matching TRBD1 (5 bases). The CDR3 has 16 residues. The V end lost 4 bases, the J end lost 3 bases, and 15 bases lay between the germline ends. The CDR3 DNA sequence: TGTGCCAGCAGTTGGGACCTTTCTCTGGCTAATGAAAAACTGTTTTTT. This translates into CASSWDLSLANEKLFF.

The rearrangement links TRBV19 to TRBJ2-7; the match to TRBD2 covers 7 bases. The germline CDR1 and CDR2 sequences are LNHDA and SQIVND (reference sequence). The V segment lost 5 bases and the J segment 0 bases; nucleotides outside the gene matches: 16. The CDR3 has 18 amino acids. The CDR3 sequence: CASSARAAGGISSYEQYF. The CDR3 nucleotides read TGTGCCAGTAGTGCTAGAGCCGCCGGGGGGATTAGCTCCTACGAGCAGTACTTC.

This clonotype has ten or more counts. The genes are TRBV13 and TRBJ2-7; D is uncertain. Germline V gene lookup returns CDR1 PRHDT and CDR2 FYEKMQ (reference sequence). Trimming removed 5 bases at V and 1 base at J, with 9 bases between. The CDR3 extends over 13 amino acids. This chain's CDR3 is CASSGPGSYEQYF. CDR3 nucleotide sequence: TGTGCCAGCAGCGGACCTGGGTCCTACGAGCAGTACTTC.

This chain connects TRBV12-5 to TRBJ2-7; D possibly corresponds to TRBD2 (5 bases). The germline V gene has CDR1 LGHNT and CDR2 FRNRAP. The CDR3 consists of 14 residues. CDR3: CASSSPGIYSRQYF. DNA of the CDR3: TGTGCCAGCAGTTCCCCCGGGATCTACTCGAGGCAGTACTTC.

V is TRBV4-2 and J is TRBJ2-7; D ambiguous. Trimming shortened V by 2 bases and J by 0 bases, and 11 bases separated the two germline ends. The germline V gene encodes CDR1 LGHNA and CDR2 YNFKEQ. The CDR3 consists of 15 residues. CDR3 in DNA: TGTGCCAGCAGCCAACCAGACCTACGCTCCTACGAGCAGTACTTC. Amino acid sequence: CASSQPDLRSYEQYF.

The table lists this clonotype with a count of one. The rearrangement links TRBV6-6 to TRBJ1-4, with a possible D match to TRBD1 (5 bases). Trimming took 0 bases from V and 8 from J, leaving 7 bases between them. CDR1 is MNHNY and CDR2 is SVGAGI in the germline V gene (reference sequence). This CDR3 is 13 amino acids long. CDR3 nucleotide sequence: TGTGCCAGCAGTTACTCGGGGGTCGAAAAACTGTTTTTT. As protein: CASSYSGVEKLFF.

This clonotype was detected many times. The chain is built from TRBV7-6 and TRBJ2-3; a possible D gene is TRBD2 (6 bases). Trimming cost V 3 bases and J 5 bases, with 15 bases left between them. The CDR3 has 15 residues. The germline CDR1 and CDR2 sequences are SGHVS and FNYEAQ. The CDR3 here is CASSLRGDLGDTQYF. Written as DNA, the CDR3 is TGTGCCAGCAGCTTGCGGGGAGATCTCGGAGATACGCAGTATTTT.

Many counts were recorded for this clonotype. The chain is built from TRBV7-3 and TRBJ2-2; D is undetermined. The germline gives CDR1 SGHTA, CDR2 FQGTGA. This CDR3 has 12 amino acids. V was clipped by 5 bases and J by 5 bases, with 6 bases between them. For the CDR3, the DNA is TGTGCCAGCAGCCCCGGTACCGGGGAGCTGTTTTTT. Residues: CASSPGTGELFF.

This clonotype was observed a few times. A clone one base away is much larger, so this may be a read error. V gene TRBV11-2 combines with J gene TRBJ2-5; tentatively, D is TRBD2 (5 bases). V was cut by 3 bases and J by 4 bases, with 18 bases left in between. The CDR3 consists of 16 residues. CDR1 is SGHAT, CDR2 FQNNGV, per germline. DNA of the CDR3: TGTGCCAGCAGCTTCCCTGGTGGGCCGGGAAGAGAGACCCAGTACTTC. It specifies CASSFPGGPGRETQYF.

This clonotype was observed a few times. This may arise from a read error, as a much more abundant clone is one base away. The chain links TRBV20-1 to TRBJ1-2; the D is unclear. V lost 3 bases to trimming and J lost 10 bases, with 18 bases between them. Germline-derived CDR1 and CDR2 are DFQATT and SNEGSKA (reference sequence). This CDR3 region has 13 residues. CDR3 in DNA: TGCAGTGCTAGGGAAAGTGGGGATCGTGCCTACACCTTC. Its protein is CSARESGDRAYTF.

With respect to this clonotype: One end of the junction fails to match germline, which may point to a read error. V gene TRBV20-1 combines with J gene TRBJ2-3; D unclear. Germline CDR1 reads DFQATT; CDR2 reads SNEGSKA (reference sequence). This CDR3 contains 14 residues. CDR3 in amino acids: CSSRDLVWVTTQYF. The CDR3 coding sequence is TGCAGTTCTAGAGATCTGGTATGGGTCACTACGCAGTATTTT.

J is TRBJ1-5 and V is TRBV11-2; D uncertain. The CDR3 is 15 amino acids. Germline loops: CDR1 SGHAT, CDR2 FQNNGV. Trimming left V 1 base short and J 6 bases short, with 13 bases between. The CDR3 coding sequence is TGTGCCAGCAGCTTAGGGGCGACGTTGAGTCAGCCCCAGCATTTT. The encoded protein is CASSLGATLSQPQHF.

This clonotype was seen many times. This chain joins TRBV20-1 and TRBJ2-5; 10 bases match TRBD2. Germline CDR1 and CDR2: DFQATT and SNEGSKA (reference sequence). The CDR3 has 15 amino acids. V trimming: 0 bases; J trimming: 5 bases; junction bases outside the gene matches: 6. CDR3 amino acids: CSARDLSGRGETQYF. The DNA for the CDR3 is TGCAGTGCTAGAGATCTAAGCGGGAGGGGCGAGACCCAGTACTTC.

Turning to this clonotype: This may come from a read error, since a much larger clone is one base off. The rearrangement links TRBV5-5 to TRBJ2-7; D uncertain. This CDR3 has 12 residues. The germline V gene has CDR1 SGHKS and CDR2 YYEKEE (reference sequence). CDR3 residues: CASSSPFYKQYF. The CDR3 DNA follows: TGTGCCAGCAGCTCCCCCTTCTACAAGCAGTACTTC.